Following are 27 T cell receptor beta chains from one sample sequenced in a study of blood T cell repertoires in COVID-19. Here immunoSEQ multiplex PCR was the method, and the copy in TCRdb shows in-frame clones only, minus some. The sample holds a few hundred thousand clones, about 81% seen once. Sequenced input: PBMCs or T cells enriched from blood (not recorded which). The source is a man aged 40-55 years who had recovered from COVID-19.

The rearrangement links TRBV12-3 or TRBV12-4 to TRBJ1-1, with D maybe TRBD1 (5 bases). V lost 5 bases and J lost 10, with 14 bases in between. CDR3 length: 12 amino acids. The CDR3 protein is CASSLSGGRAFF. The CDR3 region has the DNA TGTGCCAGCAGTCTGAGCGGGGGACGAGCTTTCTTT.

The J gene is TRBJ2-3, the V gene TRBV7-2; 12 nucleotides match TRBD2. Germline CDR1 and CDR2: SGHTA and FQGNSA. The V and J ends lost 3 bases and 0 bases, in that order; junction bases with no gene match: 7. The CDR3 spans 18 residues. CDR3 coding DNA: TGTGCCAGCAGCTTTAGAAGGACTAGCGGGGCTAGCACAGATACGCAGTATTTT. Amino acid sequence: CASSFRRTSGASTDTQYF. The variable domain in full, with the rest retrieved from reference TRBV7-2 and TRBJ2-3, is GAGVSQSPSNKVTEKGKDVELRCDPISGHTALYWYRQSLGQGLEFLIYFQGNSAPDKSGLPSDRFSAERTGGSVSTLTIQRTQQEDSAVYLCASSFRRTSGASTDTQYFGPGTRLTVL.

The chain links TRBV11-2 to TRBJ2-7, with 12 bases matching TRBD1. Germline-derived CDR1 and CDR2 are SGHAT and FQNNGV. J lost 4 bases, V lost 5 bases, and 6 bases had no gene match. This CDR3 contains 15 residues. The CDR3 is CASSLGTGGRYEQYF. DNA of the CDR3: TGTGCCAGCAGCCTTGGGACAGGGGGCCGATACGAGCAGTACTTC.

In the case of this clone: This sample also contains other DNA sequences that code for the same CDR3. The DNA for the CDR3 is TGTGCCAGTAGTCTGACTGGTACATATGGCTACACCTTC. This encodes CASSLTGTYGYTF. This chain uses TRBV19 with TRBJ1-2; unclear D gene. V was pared by 5 bases and J by 5 bases, with 12 bases between. The CDR3 is 13 residues long. The germline CDR1 and CDR2 sequences are LNHDA and SQIVND (reference sequence). Using reference TRBV19 and TRBJ1-2 for the parts outside the CDR3, the full variable domain is DGGITQSPKYLFRKEGQNVTLSCEQNLNHDAMYWYRQDPGQGLRLIYYSQIVNDFQKGDIAEGYSVSREKKESFPLTVTSAQKNPTAFYLCASSLTGTYGYTFGSGTRLTVV.

In this sample, this clone turned up once. This rearrangement joins TRBV5-1 to TRBJ1-2; tentative D call: TRBD1 (6 bases). V was pared by 0 bases and J by 7 bases, with 13 bases between. This CDR3 is 14 amino acids long. Germline V gene sequence: CDR1 SGHRS, CDR2 YFSETQ. This CDR3 is CASSLGGGLGGYTF. The CDR3 coding sequence is TGCGCCAGCAGCTTGGGAGGGGGATTAGGTGGCTACACCTTC. The variable domain in full, with the rest retrieved from reference TRBV5-1 and TRBJ1-2, is KAGVTQTPRYLIKTRGQQVTLSCSPISGHRSVSWYQQTPGQGLQFLFEYFSETQRNKGNFPGRFSGRQFSNSRSEMNVSTLELGDSALYLCASSLGGGLGGYTFGSGTRLTVV.

This clone was seen a few times. The rearrangement links TRBV4-1 to TRBJ2-2; 10 positions match TRBD2. V shed 0 bases, J shed 7 bases, and the junction held 14 bases outside the gene matches. This CDR3 comprises 19 residues. CDR1 MGHRA and CDR2 YSYEKL come from the germline V gene. CDR3 sequence (DNA): TGCGCCAGCAGCCAAGAAGGCTCTGCGCAGCGGGAGGGCTACGGGGAGCTGTTTTTT. It translates to CASSQEGSAQREGYGELFF.

The chain couples TRBV28 to TRBJ1-1; D gene unclear. CDR1 is MDHEN, CDR2 SYDVKM, per germline. Deletions cut 5 bases from V and 5 bases from J, with 12 bases between. The CDR3 contains 13 residues. The CDR3 region is CASSPSTGTEAFF. The CDR3 DNA follows: TGTGCCAGCAGTCCCTCAACGGGGACTGAAGCTTTCTTT.

The J gene is TRBJ2-3, the V gene TRBV5-1, with a tentative D call TRBD2 (6 bases). V was cut by 6 bases and J by 1 base, with 9 bases left in between. This CDR3 is built from 13 residues. Germline CDR1 reads SGHRS; CDR2 reads YFSETQ. DNA for the CDR3: TGCGCCAGCACGGAGGGAGGCACAGATACGCAGTATTTT. It yields the protein CASTEGGTDTQYF.

V gene TRBV12-3 or TRBV12-4 combines with J gene TRBJ1-6; a weak D match, TRBD1 (6 bases). The length of the CDR3 is 13 residues. The V and J ends lost 8 bases and 5 bases respectively, with 10 bases between them. CDR3 DNA sequence: TGTGCCAGCGGGGGCAATCATAATTCACCCCTCCACTTT. This sequence encodes CASGGNHNSPLHF.

The chain employs TRBV27 and TRBJ2-7, with a tentative D call TRBD1 (5 bases). Between the trimmed V and J ends, which lost 4 bases and 7 bases, there was a span of 11 bases. CDR1 MNHEY and CDR2 SMNVEV come from the germline V gene (reference sequence). This CDR3 contains 12 residues. CDR3 nucleotides: TGTGCCAGCAGTTCTCAGGGTTGGGAGCAGTACTTC. Translating gives CASSSQGWEQYF.

This clone was detected only a few times. V and J are TRBV7-9 and TRBJ2-1, with D possibly TRBD1 on 5 matching bases. The CDR3 totals 16 residues. The germline CDR1 and CDR2 sequences are SEHNR and FQNEAQ (reference sequence). V was shortened by 6 bases and J by 3 bases, with 18 bases between the two germline ends. DNA of the CDR3: TGTGCCAGCAGAGACTCAAGAGGACACTACTACAATGAGCAGTTCTTC. It is translated as CASRDSRGHYYNEQFF.

The chain joins TRBV10-1 to TRBJ2-1; D uncertain. Trimming cost V 2 bases and J 7 bases, with 15 bases left between them. The CDR3 is made up of 15 amino acids. Per the germline V gene, CDR1 is WNHNN and CDR2 is SYGVQD (reference sequence). The CDR3 sequence: CASSEELSRSNEQFF. The CDR3 DNA reads TGCGCCAGCAGTGAGGAACTGTCTCGGTCGAATGAGCAGTTCTTC.

This chain uses TRBV4-2 with TRBJ2-1; 11 nucleotides match TRBD2. J was trimmed by 6 bases and V by 3 bases; bases with no gene match: 7. CDR3 length: 16 amino acids. Germline values: CDR1 LGHNA, CDR2 YNFKEQ. The CDR3 is CASSQDSGRVRNEQFF. The CDR3 DNA sequence: TGTGCCAGCAGCCAGGATAGCGGGAGGGTTCGCAATGAGCAGTTCTTC.

This sequence joins TRBV18 and TRBJ1-1, with D perhaps TRBD1 (5 bases). Trimming stripped 6 bases from V and 1 base from J, with 18 bases between. This CDR3 contains 16 residues. Germline-derived CDR1 and CDR2 are KGHSH and LQKENI. The CDR3 reads CASSEHVGGSNTEAFF. CDR3 nucleotides: TGTGCCAGCTCCGAACACGTGGGGGGGTCGAACACTGAAGCTTTCTTT.

V is TRBV7-2 and J is TRBJ1-5; TRBD1 agrees at 8 bases. This CDR3 spans 15 amino acids. CDR1 and CDR2 from the germline V gene are SGHTA and FQGNSA. Trimming took 4 bases from V and 5 from J; bases not matched to a gene: 7. The CDR3 DNA reads TGTGCCAGCAGCTGGCGGCACAGGGGGTATCAGCCCCAGCATTTT. It specifies CASSWRHRGYQPQHF.

The chain uses TRBV18 and TRBJ1-1; D unclear. Germline assignment: CDR1 KGHSH and CDR2 LQKENI. CDR3 length: 13 amino acids. Trimming took 6 bases from V and 4 from J, leaving 12 bases between them. The CDR3: CASSPFTGTEAFF. The CDR3 DNA sequence: TGTGCCAGCTCCCCCTTTACGGGCACTGAAGCTTTCTTT.

This sequence joins TRBV29-1 and TRBJ1-1, with 7 bases fitting TRBD1. J lost 5 bases, V lost 2 bases, and 5 bases had no gene match. Germline V gene sequence: CDR1 SQVTM, CDR2 ANQGSEA. The CDR3 has 13 residues. The CDR3 reads CSVERQGTTEAFF. For the CDR3, the DNA is TGCAGCGTTGAAAGACAGGGAACAACTGAAGCTTTCTTT.

V is TRBV24-1 and J is TRBJ2-3; the match to TRBD2 covers 12 bases. Germline loops: CDR1 KGHDR, CDR2 SFDVKD. The CDR3 consists of 14 residues. Losses at the gene ends were 8 bases for V and 6 bases for J; bases not matched to a gene: 5. The CDR3 spells CATTSGRAVDTQYF. CDR3 coding DNA: TGTGCCACCACTAGCGGGAGGGCCGTGGATACGCAGTATTTT.

V usage is TRBV2 and J usage is TRBJ2-7; 9 bases match TRBD1. V lost 6 bases to trimming and J lost 1 base; unmatched junction nucleotides: 4. Per the germline V gene, CDR1 is SNHLY and CDR2 is FYNNEI. The CDR3 is 14 amino acids. The CDR3 here is CASRRGQGSYEQYF. The DNA for the CDR3 is TGTGCCAGCAGGAGAGGACAGGGGTCCTACGAGCAGTACTTC.

The rearrangement uses TRBV12-3 or TRBV12-4 and TRBJ2-5, with TRBD1 identical over 10 bases. There are 12 residues in the CDR3. Trimming at V came to 4 bases and at J to 9 bases, leaving 2 bases not matched to a gene. The CDR3 loop is CASSSGQGSQYF. The CDR3 nucleotides are TGTGCCAGCAGTTCGGGACAGGGGTCCCAGTACTTC.

This chain links TRBV18 with TRBJ1-5, with D possibly being TRBD1 (6 bases). The CDR3 length is 16 residues. CDR1 KGHSH and CDR2 LQKENI come from the germline V gene. Trimming removed 2 bases from V and 4 bases from J, with 15 bases in between. CDR3 nucleotides: TGTGCCAGCTCACCAACAACAGGGATAGGGAATCAGCCCCAGCATTTT. This gives the protein CASSPTTGIGNQPQHF.

This chain uses TRBV10-2 with TRBJ2-7; TRBD1 matches 7 bases. The V and J ends lost 6 bases and 3 bases, in that order; junction bases with no gene match: 11. The CDR3 runs 15 residues. Germline V gene sequence: CDR1 WSHSY, CDR2 SAAADI. The CDR3 sequence: CASRNEGAGLYEQYF. The CDR3 coding sequence is TGCGCCAGCAGAAACGAGGGGGCGGGTCTCTACGAGCAGTACTTC.

Remarks on this clone: Additional DNA sequences in this sample encode the identical CDR3. The chain carries TRBV5-1 and TRBJ1-5, with TRBD1 matching 8 bases. The CDR3 runs 15 residues. The germline V gene encodes CDR1 SGHRS and CDR2 YFSETQ. J lost 4 bases, V lost 0 bases, and 3 bases had no gene match. CDR3 sequence reads: CASSLAGQGNQPQHF. The DNA of the CDR3 is TGCGCCAGCAGCTTGGCCGGACAGGGAAATCAGCCCCAGCATTTT.

V is TRBV2 and J is TRBJ1-1; 7 bases align to TRBD1. The CDR3 is 12 residues long. Germline assignment: CDR1 SNHLY and CDR2 FYNNEI. The V gene end was trimmed by 6 bases and the J gene end by 6 bases; junction bases not matched to a gene: 4. The CDR3 DNA is TGTGCCAGCAGCACAGGGGCCCCTGAAGCTTTCTTT. Its translation: CASSTGAPEAFF.

This sequence joins TRBV5-4 and TRBJ2-5, with 11 bases identical to TRBD1. The CDR3 loop spans 15 amino acids. CDR1 is SGHNT, CDR2 YYREEE, per germline (reference sequence). The junction had 4 bases not matched to a gene; V was cut back by 4 bases and J by 2 bases. The CDR3 DNA is TGTGCCAGCAGCCCCCGGGACAGGGGGCAAGAGACCCAGTACTTC. It is translated as CASSPRDRGQETQYF.

The V and J genes are TRBV5-1 and TRBJ2-1; 9 bases are a match to TRBD2. Germline CDR1 SGHRS, CDR2 YFSETQ. V was pared by 3 bases and J by 4 bases, with 8 bases of the junction left unmatched. The CDR3 extends over 16 amino acids. The CDR3 region has the DNA TGCGCCAGCAGCTCCGGGCGGCTAGCGGGGTACAATGAGCAGTTCTTC. Protein sequence: CASSSGRLAGYNEQFF.

The gene calls are TRBV18 and TRBJ1-5; 9 positions match TRBD1. The CDR3 extends over 13 amino acids. Germline CDR1 and CDR2: KGHSH and LQKENI. Trimming at V came to 10 bases and at J to 6 bases, leaving 7 bases not matched to a gene. For the CDR3, the DNA is TGTGCCACGAAACAGGGGGCGCGTCAGCCCCAGCATTTT. Protein: CATKQGARQPQHF.